This paragraph reports one T cell receptor beta chain. Its antigen is undetermined. Alongside a J-beta primer mix, a sample-barcoded 5' primer served in a second PCR lasting roughly 7 to 12 cycles. TCRdb ran MiXCR on the 5' RACE reads and lists one entry per CDR3 protein. Of 450,000 to 700,000 distinct CDR3 sequences in the sample, 27% were seen once. This sample is drawn from a study of blood T cells in healthy people across ages. Peripheral blood samples of 7.5 to 10 milliliters were drawn from each donor. Broader study findings: Among T cells, TCR beta diversity per million cells dropped roughly linearly as age rose. The study regarded diversity estimates from one million T cells as underestimates. With unsorted PBMCs, a conclusive comparison of naive versus antigen-experienced cells was not possible.

Sequenced sample: blood. The clonotype originates from a woman aged 70-85 years in good health.

This CDR3 is CASSFGTVSGNTIYF. The CDR3 DNA sequence: TGTGCCAGCAGTTTTGGTACAGTCTCTGGAAACACCATATATTTT. The J gene is TRBJ1-3, the V gene TRBV12-3 or TRBV12-4; D is undetermined. The CDR3 contains 15 residues. Trimming removed 3 bases from V and 0 bases from J, with 9 bases in between.